These T cell receptor beta chains were read from a single sample in a study of Ad26.COV2.S vaccination and SARS-CoV-2 variants. Data came from immunoSEQ multiplex PCR; TCRdb stores just in-frame clones and leaves some out. The sample lists 300,000 to 400,000 clones; 70% to 90% were seen once. The source was peripheral blood, collected in a trial of Ad26.COV2.S vaccine versus placebo. These receptors were collected from a person between 18 and 65 years old who received the Ad26.COV2.S COVID-19 vaccine or a placebo. The CDR3 runs from the conserved cysteine through the conserved F or W. The D gene is left open where the match is weak. Size values are once, few and many counts, or a class for expanded clones, and some rows have none.

CDR3 length: 14; D gene: -; V gene: TRBV4-3; clone size: -; J gene: TRBJ2-5; CDR3 protein: CASSQDSREETQYF; CDR3 DNA: TGCGCCAGCAGCCAAGATTCCAGGGAGGAGACCCAGTACTTC
CDR3 length: 13; D gene: -; V gene: TRBV3-1/TRBV3-2; clone size: few; J gene: TRBJ2-7; CDR3 protein: CASSQQGLSEQYF; CDR3 DNA: TGTGCCAGCAGCCAACAGGGTTTGAGCGAGCAGTACTTC
CDR3 length: 13; D gene: -; V gene: TRBV19; clone size: -; J gene: TRBJ1-1; CDR3 protein: CASSPWAGAEAFF; CDR3 DNA: TGTGCCAGTAGTCCCTGGGCGGGTGCTGAAGCTTTCTTT
CDR3 length: 15; D gene: -; V gene: TRBV7-9; clone size: few; J gene: TRBJ2-1; CDR3 protein: CASSLRESSYNEQFF; CDR3 DNA: TGTGCCAGCAGCTTGCGGGAAAGCTCCTACAATGAGCAGTTCTTC
CDR3 length: 14; D gene: -; V gene: TRBV4-3; clone size: -; J gene: TRBJ1-1; CDR3 protein: CASSQHRENPEAFF; CDR3 DNA: TGCGCCAGCAGCCAGCACAGGGAGAACCCTGAAGCTTTCTTT
CDR3 length: 15; D gene: TRBD1; V gene: TRBV7-2; clone size: -; J gene: TRBJ1-1; CDR3 protein: CASSFRTGNGTEAFF; CDR3 DNA: TGTGCCAGCAGCTTCCGGACAGGGAATGGCACTGAAGCTTTCTTT
CDR3 length: 13; D gene: TRBD2; V gene: TRBV30; clone size: -; J gene: TRBJ2-5; CDR3 protein: CAWSSGSLETQYF; CDR3 DNA: TGTGCCTGGAGTAGCGGGAGTCTTGAGACCCAGTACTTC
CDR3 length: 15; D gene: -; V gene: TRBV7-2; clone size: -; J gene: TRBJ2-5; CDR3 protein: CASSLSQGGKETQYF; CDR3 DNA: TGTGCCAGCAGCTTATCCCAGGGGGGGAAGGAGACCCAGTACTTC
CDR3 length: 12; D gene: TRBD1; V gene: TRBV3-1/TRBV3-2; clone size: -; J gene: TRBJ1-1; CDR3 protein: CASSSGTGGFFF; CDR3 DNA: TGTGCCAGCAGCTCAGGGACAGGGGGTTTTTTCTTT
CDR3 length: 14; D gene: -; V gene: TRBV6-2/TRBV6-3; clone size: -; J gene: TRBJ2-2; CDR3 protein: CASSSTGWTGELFF; CDR3 DNA: TGTGCCAGCAGTTCCACAGGGTGGACCGGGGAGCTGTTTTTT
CDR3 length: 16; D gene: TRBD1; V gene: TRBV19; clone size: -; J gene: TRBJ1-1; CDR3 protein: CASSMGQGVRATEAFF; CDR3 DNA: TGTGCCAGTAGTATGGGACAGGGGGTTAGGGCCACTGAAGCTTTCTTT
CDR3 length: 19; D gene: TRBD1; V gene: TRBV27; clone size: -; J gene: TRBJ2-7; CDR3 protein: CASSLSRDSQTLSSYEQYF; CDR3 DNA: TGTGCCAGCAGTTTATCGAGGGACAGCCAAACGTTGAGCTCCTACGAGCAGTACTTC
CDR3 length: 16; D gene: -; V gene: TRBV2; clone size: -; J gene: TRBJ2-3; CDR3 protein: CASSERAGRRTDTQYF; CDR3 DNA: TGTGCCAGCAGTGAAAGGGCAGGCAGGCGTACAGATACGCAGTATTTT
CDR3 length: 14; D gene: -; V gene: TRBV7-2; clone size: -; J gene: TRBJ2-6; CDR3 protein: CASSLLAGANVLTF; CDR3 DNA: TGTGCCAGCAGCTTATTGGCTGGGGCCAACGTCCTGACTTTC
CDR3 length: 17; D gene: TRBD2; V gene: TRBV9; clone size: -; J gene: TRBJ2-1; CDR3 protein: CASSVQFEGGGRHEQFF; CDR3 DNA: TGTGCCAGCAGCGTACAATTTGAGGGAGGCGGGAGACATGAGCAGTTCTTC
CDR3 length: 12; D gene: TRBD1; V gene: TRBV10-3; clone size: -; J gene: TRBJ1-2; CDR3 protein: CAIDDRGYGYTF; CDR3 DNA: TGTGCCATTGACGACAGGGGCTATGGCTACACCTTC
CDR3 length: 15; D gene: -; V gene: TRBV3-1/TRBV3-2; clone size: -; J gene: TRBJ2-5; CDR3 protein: CASSPGPASQETQYF; CDR3 DNA: TGTGCCAGCAGCCCGGGACCAGCGTCCCAAGAGACCCAGTACTTC
CDR3 length: 10; D gene: -; V gene: TRBV6-5; clone size: few; J gene: TRBJ2-1; CDR3 protein: CASRGGEQFF; CDR3 DNA: TGTGCCAGCAGGGGGGGTGAGCAGTTCTTC
CDR3 length: 16; D gene: TRBD2; V gene: TRBV7-8; clone size: -; J gene: TRBJ2-7; CDR3 protein: CASSLGASGRLYEQYF; CDR3 DNA: TGTGCCAGCAGCTTGGGGGCTAGCGGGAGACTCTACGAGCAGTACTTC
CDR3 length: 14; D gene: -; V gene: TRBV4-1; clone size: -; J gene: TRBJ1-1; CDR3 protein: CASSPRQKNTEAFF; CDR3 DNA: TGCGCCAGCAGCCCTAGACAGAAGAACACTGAAGCTTTCTTT
CDR3 length: 16; D gene: -; V gene: TRBV19; clone size: -; J gene: TRBJ2-1; CDR3 protein: CASSFQTLSSYNEQFF; CDR3 DNA: TGTGCCAGTAGTTTCCAGACTTTGAGCTCCTACAATGAGCAGTTCTTC
CDR3 length: 12; D gene: -; V gene: TRBV20-1; clone size: -; J gene: TRBJ2-1; CDR3 protein: CSASLLGQGQFF; CDR3 DNA: TGCAGTGCTAGTTTGTTGGGTCAAGGGCAGTTCTTC
CDR3 length: 15; D gene: TRBD1; V gene: TRBV6-1; clone size: -; J gene: TRBJ1-2; CDR3 protein: CASSDGTGRGYGYTF; CDR3 DNA: TGTGCCAGCAGTGACGGGACAGGACGAGGCTATGGCTACACCTTC
CDR3 length: 13; D gene: -; V gene: TRBV7-2; clone size: -; J gene: TRBJ2-1; CDR3 protein: CASSLAERSEQFF; CDR3 DNA: TGTGCCAGCAGCTTAGCCGAACGAAGTGAGCAGTTCTTC
CDR3 length: 15; D gene: -; V gene: TRBV5-6; clone size: -; J gene: TRBJ1-2; CDR3 protein: CASSLGPGYIYGYTF; CDR3 DNA: TGTGCCAGCAGCTTGGGACCGGGCTATATCTATGGCTACACCTTC
CDR3 length: 16; D gene: TRBD2; V gene: TRBV13; clone size: -; J gene: TRBJ2-7; CDR3 protein: CASSLGGTSRSYEQYF; CDR3 DNA: TGTGCCAGCAGCTTAGGTGGGACTAGCCGATCCTACGAGCAGTACTTC
CDR3 length: 13; D gene: -; V gene: TRBV15; clone size: -; J gene: TRBJ2-7; CDR3 protein: CATSAGTNYEQYF; CDR3 DNA: TGTGCCACCTCCGCGGGAACGAACTACGAGCAGTACTTC
CDR3 length: 20; D gene: TRBD1; V gene: TRBV9; clone size: -; J gene: TRBJ1-3; CDR3 protein: CASSTRDRGHPMPSGNTIYF; CDR3 DNA: TGTGCCAGCAGCACCCGGGACAGGGGGCACCCTATGCCCTCTGGAAACACCATATATTTT
CDR3 length: 16; D gene: TRBD2; V gene: TRBV7-2; clone size: -; J gene: TRBJ2-5; CDR3 protein: CASSSGLAGGVETQYF; CDR3 DNA: TGTGCCAGCAGCTCCGGACTAGCGGGAGGAGTTGAGACCCAGTACTTC
CDR3 length: 14; D gene: -; V gene: TRBV27; clone size: -; J gene: TRBJ2-7; CDR3 protein: CASSFGGVSYEQYF; CDR3 DNA: TGTGCCAGCAGTTTCGGGGGTGTATCCTACGAGCAGTACTTC
CDR3 length: 12; D gene: -; V gene: TRBV24-1; clone size: -; J gene: TRBJ2-1; CDR3 protein: CATSWGPGEQFF; CDR3 DNA: TGTGCCACCAGTTGGGGGCCCGGTGAGCAGTTCTTC
CDR3 length: 18; D gene: TRBD1; V gene: TRBV4-1; clone size: few; J gene: TRBJ1-1; CDR3 protein: CASSQYRGPGGMNTEAFF; CDR3 DNA: TGCGCCAGCAGCCAATATAGGGGGCCGGGGGGTATGAACACTGAAGCTTTCTTT
CDR3 length: 12; D gene: -; V gene: TRBV5-1; clone size: -; J gene: TRBJ2-3; CDR3 protein: CASSPNSDTQYF; CDR3 DNA: TGCGCCAGCAGCCCCAACTCAGATACGCAGTATTTT
CDR3 length: 16; D gene: TRBD1; V gene: TRBV24-1; clone size: -; J gene: TRBJ2-7; CDR3 protein: CATSDDGQGDSYEQYF; CDR3 DNA: TGTGCCACCAGTGATGATGGACAGGGGGACTCCTACGAGCAGTACTTC
CDR3 length: 15; D gene: TRBD1; V gene: TRBV28; clone size: -; J gene: TRBJ1-5; CDR3 protein: CASSLWQGANQPQHF; CDR3 DNA: TGTGCCAGCAGTTTATGGCAGGGGGCGAATCAGCCCCAGCATTTT
CDR3 length: 13; D gene: TRBD2; V gene: TRBV12-3/TRBV12-4; clone size: -; J gene: TRBJ2-2; CDR3 protein: CASSSRGGGELFF; CDR3 DNA: TGTGCCAGCAGTTCCCGGGGGGGCGGGGAGCTGTTTTTT